This T cell receptor beta chain was recorded in a study of CD8 T cells in ankylosing spondylitis. MiXCR, applied by TCRdb to the 5' RACE reads, yields one record per CDR3 protein. The sample includes approximately 260,000 distinct CDR3 sequences, about 18% of them seen just once. This CDR3 has 15 amino acids. Losses at the gene ends were 4 bases for V and 5 bases for J; bases not matched to a gene: 7. Germline V gene data show CDR1 as SGHTA and CDR2 as FQGNSA. The sequence came from a male donor with ankylosing spondylitis or in good health (not recorded which). The sample comprised blood, either unsorted or a sorted T cell fraction (not recorded which). The J gene is TRBJ2-5, the V gene TRBV7-2; 10 bases are shared with TRBD2. CDR3 region: CASSSLLAGRETQYF. CDR3 DNA sequence: TGTGCCAGCAGCTCCTTACTAGCGGGACGGGAGACCCAGTACTTC.